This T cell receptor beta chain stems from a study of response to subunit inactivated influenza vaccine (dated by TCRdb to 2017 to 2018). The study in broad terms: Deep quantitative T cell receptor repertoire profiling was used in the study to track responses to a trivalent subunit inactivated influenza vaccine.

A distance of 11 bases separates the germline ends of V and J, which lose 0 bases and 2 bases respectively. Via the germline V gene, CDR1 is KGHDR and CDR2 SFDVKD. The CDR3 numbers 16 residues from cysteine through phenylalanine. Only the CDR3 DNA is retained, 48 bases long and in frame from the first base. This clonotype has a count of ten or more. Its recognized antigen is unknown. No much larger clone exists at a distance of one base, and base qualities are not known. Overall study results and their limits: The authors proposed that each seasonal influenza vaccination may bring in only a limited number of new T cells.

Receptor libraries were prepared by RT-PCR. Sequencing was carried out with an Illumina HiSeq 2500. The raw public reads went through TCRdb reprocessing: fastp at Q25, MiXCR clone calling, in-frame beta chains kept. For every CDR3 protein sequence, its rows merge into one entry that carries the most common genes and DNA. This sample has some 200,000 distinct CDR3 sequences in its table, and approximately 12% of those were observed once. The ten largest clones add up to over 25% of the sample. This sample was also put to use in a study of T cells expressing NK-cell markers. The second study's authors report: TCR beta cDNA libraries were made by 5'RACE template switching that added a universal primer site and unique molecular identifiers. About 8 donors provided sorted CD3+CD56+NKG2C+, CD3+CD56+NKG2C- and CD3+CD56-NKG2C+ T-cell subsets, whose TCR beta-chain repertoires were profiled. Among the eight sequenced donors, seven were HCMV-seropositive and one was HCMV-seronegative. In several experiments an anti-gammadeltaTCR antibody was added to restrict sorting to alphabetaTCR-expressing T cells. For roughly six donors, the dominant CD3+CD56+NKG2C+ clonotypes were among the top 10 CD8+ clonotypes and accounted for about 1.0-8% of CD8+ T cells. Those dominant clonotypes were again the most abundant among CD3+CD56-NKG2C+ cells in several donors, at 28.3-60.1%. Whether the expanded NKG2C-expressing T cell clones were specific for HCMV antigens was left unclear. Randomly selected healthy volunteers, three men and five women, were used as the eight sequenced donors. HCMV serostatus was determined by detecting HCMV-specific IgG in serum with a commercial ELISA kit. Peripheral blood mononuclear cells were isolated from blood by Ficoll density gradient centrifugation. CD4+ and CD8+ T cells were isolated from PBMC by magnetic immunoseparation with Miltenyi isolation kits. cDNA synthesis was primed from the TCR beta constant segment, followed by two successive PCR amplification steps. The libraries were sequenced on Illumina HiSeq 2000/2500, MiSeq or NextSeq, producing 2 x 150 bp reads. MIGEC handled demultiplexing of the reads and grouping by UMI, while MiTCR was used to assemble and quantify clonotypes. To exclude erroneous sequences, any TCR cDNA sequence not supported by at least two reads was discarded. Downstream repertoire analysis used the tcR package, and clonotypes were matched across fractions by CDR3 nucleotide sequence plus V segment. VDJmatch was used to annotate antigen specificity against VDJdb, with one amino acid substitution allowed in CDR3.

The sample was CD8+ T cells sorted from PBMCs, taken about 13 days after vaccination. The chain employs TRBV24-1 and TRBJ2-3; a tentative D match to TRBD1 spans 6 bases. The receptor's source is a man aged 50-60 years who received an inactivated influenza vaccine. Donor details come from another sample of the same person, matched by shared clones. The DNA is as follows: TGTGCCACCAGTGATTTGTCAGGGGACCCCACAGATACGCAGTATTTT. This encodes CATSDLSGDPTDTQYF.